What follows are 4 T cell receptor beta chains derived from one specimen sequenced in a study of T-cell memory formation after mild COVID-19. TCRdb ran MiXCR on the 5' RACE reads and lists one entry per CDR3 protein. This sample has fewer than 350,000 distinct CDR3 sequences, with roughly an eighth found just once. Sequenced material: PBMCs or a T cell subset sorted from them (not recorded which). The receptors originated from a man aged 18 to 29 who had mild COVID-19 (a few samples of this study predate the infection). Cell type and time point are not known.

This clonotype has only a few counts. The CDR3 reads CASSRGTTHTGELFF. Written as DNA, the CDR3 is TGTGCCAGCAGCCGAGGGACTACCCACACCGGGGAGCTGTTTTTT. The gene calls are TRBV7-2 and TRBJ2-2; TRBD2 agrees at 7 bases. This CDR3 spans 15 amino acids. Germline CDR1 SGHTA, CDR2 FQGNSA. J gave up 3 bases and V 5 bases, and 6 bases lay outside the gene matches.

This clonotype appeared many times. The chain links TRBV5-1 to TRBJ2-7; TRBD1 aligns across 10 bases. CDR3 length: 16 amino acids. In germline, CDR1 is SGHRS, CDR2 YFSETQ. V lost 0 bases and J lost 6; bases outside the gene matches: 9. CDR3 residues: CASSLAIGTGESEQYF. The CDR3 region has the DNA TGCGCCAGCAGCTTGGCGATCGGGACAGGGGAGAGCGAGCAGTACTTC.

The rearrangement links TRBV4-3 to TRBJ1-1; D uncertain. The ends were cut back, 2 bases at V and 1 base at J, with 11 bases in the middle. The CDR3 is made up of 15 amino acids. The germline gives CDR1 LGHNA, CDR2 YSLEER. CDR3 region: CASSQLAGRNTEAFF. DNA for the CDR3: TGCGCCAGCAGCCAATTGGCCGGCAGGAACACTGAAGCTTTCTTT.

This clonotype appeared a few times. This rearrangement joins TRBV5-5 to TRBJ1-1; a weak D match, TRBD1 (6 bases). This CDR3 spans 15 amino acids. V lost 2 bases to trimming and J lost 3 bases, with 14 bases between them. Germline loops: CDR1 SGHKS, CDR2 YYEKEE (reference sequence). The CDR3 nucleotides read TGTGCCAGCAGCTTCCCCGGGGGGCTAGACACTGAAGCTTTCTTT. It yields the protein CASSFPGGLDTEAFF.